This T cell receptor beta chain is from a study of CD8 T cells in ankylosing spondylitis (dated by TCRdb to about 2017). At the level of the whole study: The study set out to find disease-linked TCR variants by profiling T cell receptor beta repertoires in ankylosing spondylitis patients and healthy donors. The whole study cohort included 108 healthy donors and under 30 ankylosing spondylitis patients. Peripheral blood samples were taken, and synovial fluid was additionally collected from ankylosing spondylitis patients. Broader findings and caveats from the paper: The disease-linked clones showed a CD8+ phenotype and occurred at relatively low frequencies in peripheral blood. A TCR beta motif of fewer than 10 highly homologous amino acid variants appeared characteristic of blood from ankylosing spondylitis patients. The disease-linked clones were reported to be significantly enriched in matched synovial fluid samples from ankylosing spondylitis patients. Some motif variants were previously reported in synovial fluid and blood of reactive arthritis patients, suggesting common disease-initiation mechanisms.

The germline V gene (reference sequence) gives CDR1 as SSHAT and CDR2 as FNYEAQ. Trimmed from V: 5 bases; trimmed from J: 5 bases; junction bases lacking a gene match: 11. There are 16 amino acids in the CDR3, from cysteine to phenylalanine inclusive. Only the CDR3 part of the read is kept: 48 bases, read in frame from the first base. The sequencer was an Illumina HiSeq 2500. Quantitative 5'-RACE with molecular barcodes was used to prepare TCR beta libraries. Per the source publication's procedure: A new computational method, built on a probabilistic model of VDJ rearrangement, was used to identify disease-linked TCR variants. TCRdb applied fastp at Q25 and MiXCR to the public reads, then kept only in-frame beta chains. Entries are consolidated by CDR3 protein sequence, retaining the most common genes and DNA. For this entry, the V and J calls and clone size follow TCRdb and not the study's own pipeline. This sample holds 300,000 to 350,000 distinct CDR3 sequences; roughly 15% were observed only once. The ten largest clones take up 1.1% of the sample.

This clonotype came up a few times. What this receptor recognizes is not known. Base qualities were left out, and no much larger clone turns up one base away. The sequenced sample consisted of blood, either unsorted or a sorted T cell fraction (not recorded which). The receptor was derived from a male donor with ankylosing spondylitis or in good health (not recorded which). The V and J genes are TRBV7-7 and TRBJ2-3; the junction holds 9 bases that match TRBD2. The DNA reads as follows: TGTGCCAGCAGCCAAAACCTAGCGGGGTCGGGAGATACGCAGTATTTT. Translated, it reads CASSQNLAGSGDTQYF.